The 7 T cell receptor beta chains below come from one sample, sequenced in a study of cytomegalovirus exposure and HLA in healthy donors. The primer mix had 60 Vbeta and 13 Jbeta primers. Assay: immunoSEQ multiplex PCR; the TCRdb copy retains only in-frame clones and omits some. The table includes 150,000 to 200,000 clones, around 80% detected once. What was sequenced was PBMCs. The receptor set was obtained from a woman between 40 and 50 years old in good health and CMV-seropositive.

This chain links TRBV6-6 with TRBJ2-3; D is perhaps TRBD2 (5 bases). Germline V CDR1 and CDR2: MNHNY, SVGAGI (reference sequence). The CDR3 length is 14 residues. V was pared by 8 bases and J by 5 bases, with 17 bases between. CDR3 DNA: TGTGCCAGCGTCTTGTCCCTAGCAAGAGATACGCAGTATTTT. It translates to CASVLSLARDTQYF.

CDR3 sequence reads: CASSEVGYGYTF. CDR3 nucleotide sequence: TGTGCCAGCAGTGAGGTCGGCTATGGCTACACCTTC. The chain carries TRBV2 and TRBJ1-2; D unclear. This CDR3 has 12 residues. Trimming cost V 3 bases and J 4 bases, with 6 bases left between them. Germline loops: CDR1 SNHLY, CDR2 FYNNEI.

The CDR3 sequence: CASSLGGTGEGYGYTF. The CDR3 DNA is TGTGCCAGCAGCCTTGGCGGGACAGGGGAGGGCTATGGCTACACCTTC. The chain carries TRBV28 and TRBJ1-2; 10 positions match TRBD1. The V segment lost 6 bases and the J segment 4 bases; nucleotides outside the gene matches: 11. Germline assignment: CDR1 MDHEN and CDR2 SYDVKM. There are 16 residues in the CDR3.

The rearrangement links TRBV6-5 to TRBJ1-2; D remains ambiguous. V lost 4 bases and J lost 7, with 10 bases in between. Germline loops: CDR1 MNHEY, CDR2 SVGAGI. The CDR3 covers 12 residues. CDR3 residues: CASSSVSGGYTF. In DNA, the CDR3 is TGTGCCAGCAGTTCGGTGTCGGGTGGCTACACCTTC.

This clone was detected only once. This chain joins TRBV29-1 and TRBJ2-1; 10 positions match TRBD1. Per germline, CDR1 SQVTM and CDR2 ANQGSEA. V dropped 3 bases and J dropped 2; count of bases not matched to a gene: 13. The CDR3 covers 18 residues. CDR3 DNA sequence: TGCAGCGTTGACCTCGGACAGGGGGTGGTCGGAGCCTACAATGAGCAGTTCTTC. It yields the protein CSVDLGQGVVGAYNEQFF.

The V and J genes are TRBV7-2 and TRBJ2-7; perhaps TRBD2 as D (6 bases). Trimming took 0 bases from V and 1 from J, leaving 10 bases between them. The length of the CDR3 is 15 residues. CDR1 SGHTA and CDR2 FQGNSA come from the germline V gene. CDR3 loop: CASSLAGGTSYEQYF. DNA for the CDR3: TGTGCCAGCAGCTTAGCGGGCGGGACGTCCTACGAGCAGTACTTC.

The CDR3 nucleotides read TGCGCCAGCAGTGATGGTGGAACGGGAGCGGGAAATGAGCAGTTCTTC. It is translated as CASSDGGTGAGNEQFF. This chain links TRBV10-1 with TRBJ2-1; 7 nucleotides match TRBD2. Germline-derived CDR1 and CDR2 are WNHNN and SYGVQD (reference sequence). Trimming took 3 bases from V and 7 from J; bases not matched to a gene: 12. The CDR3 length is 16 residues.